One sample yielded the 5 T cell receptor beta chains listed below, sequenced in a study of blood T cell repertoires in COVID-19. Assay: immunoSEQ multiplex PCR; the TCRdb copy retains only in-frame clones and omits some. The sample lists about 16,000 clones, 85% to 90% occurring once. What was sequenced was peripheral blood. All receptors come from a man in his sixties with acute or convalescent COVID-19.

This clone was detected a few times. This chain uses TRBV2 with TRBJ1-4; D remains unclear. The CDR3 runs 15 residues. Germline CDR1 and CDR2: SNHLY and FYNNEI. Trimming pared 7 bases from V and 5 bases from J, leaving 17 bases between. For the CDR3, the DNA is TGTGCCAGCACTTACCAGAACAACCCAAATGAAAAACTGTTTTTT. Translated: CASTYQNNPNEKLFF.

V usage is TRBV18 and J usage is TRBJ2-7; 9 nucleotides match TRBD1. The germline V gene has CDR1 KGHSH and CDR2 LQKENI. Trimming took 3 bases from V and 2 from J; bases not matched to a gene: 2. The CDR3 covers 14 residues. CDR3 in DNA: TGTGCCAGCTCACCCACAGGGGGCGCCTACGAGCAGTACTTC. Its translation is CASSPTGGAYEQYF.

The CDR3, as DNA: TGTGCCAGCAGCTTAGGTCAGGGGGGTTACTCTGGAAACACCATATATTTT. Protein sequence: CASSLGQGGYSGNTIYF. V gene TRBV7-6 combines with J gene TRBJ1-3, with 7 bases that match TRBD1. Losses at the gene ends were 1 base for V and 0 bases for J; bases not matched to a gene: 6. CDR1 is SGHVS and CDR2 is FNYEAQ in the germline V gene. The CDR3 has 17 residues.

The chain's CDR3 is CASSPGQGPSYGYTF. CDR3 sequence (DNA): TGTGCCAGCTCACCGGGACAGGGGCCTTCCTATGGCTACACCTTC. J is TRBJ1-2 and V is TRBV18; 10 nucleotides agree with TRBD1. Germline V gene sequence: CDR1 KGHSH, CDR2 LQKENI. CDR3 size: 15 residues. J gave up 4 bases and V 3 bases, and 5 bases lay outside the gene matches.

The rearrangement links TRBV19 to TRBJ2-5; TRBD1 agrees at 8 bases. CDR3 size: 13 residues. Germline V lookup: CDR1 LNHDA, CDR2 SQIVND (reference sequence). Trimming removed 5 bases from V and 7 bases from J; junction bases left unmatched: 6. The DNA for the CDR3 is TGTGCCAGTAGTCCAGGACAGGGAGCGACCCAGTACTTC. It yields the protein CASSPGQGATQYF.